These T cell receptor beta chains were read from a single sample in a study of cytomegalovirus exposure and HLA in healthy donors. Here immunoSEQ multiplex PCR was the method, and the copy in TCRdb shows in-frame clones only, minus some. Among approximately 180,000 clones listed, 77% were seen once. Sequencing was carried out using PBMCs. The receptor source for this set is a woman under 40 in good health and CMV-seropositive. Both conserved end residues are part of each CDR3. A D gene is named only where the DNA matches it firmly. Clone size is not always given. Where it is, it says once, few, many or a class for expanded clones.

abundance: .; j_gene: TRBJ2-1; d_gene: TRBD2; v_gene: TRBV6-4; CDR3nt: TGTGCCAGCAGTAAGAAAACTAGCGGGAACGATGAGCAGTTCTTC; CDR3aa: CASSKKTSGNDEQFF
abundance: .; j_gene: TRBJ2-5; d_gene: TRBD2; v_gene: TRBV6-4; CDR3nt: TGTGCCAGCAGCGCGAGTAGCGGGAGTGGAGAGACCCAGTACTTC; CDR3aa: CASSASSGSGETQYF
abundance: .; j_gene: TRBJ2-5; d_gene: .; v_gene: TRBV4-1; CDR3nt: TGCGCCAGCAGCCCCCCGATCCTCGCTGGCGGGGGCAGAGAGACCCAGTACTTC; CDR3aa: CASSPPILAGGGRETQYF
abundance: .; j_gene: TRBJ2-7; d_gene: TRBD2; v_gene: TRBV4-3; CDR3nt: TGCGCCAGCAGCCTATCCCTAGCGGGAGGGCCGTACGAGCAGTACTTC; CDR3aa: CASSLSLAGGPYEQYF
abundance: .; j_gene: TRBJ2-5; d_gene: TRBD2; v_gene: TRBV11-2; CDR3nt: TGTGCCAGCAGCGTTGGGACTAGCGGGGGCCAAGAGACCCAGTACTTC; CDR3aa: CASSVGTSGGQETQYF
abundance: .; j_gene: TRBJ2-3; d_gene: .; v_gene: TRBV27; CDR3nt: TGTGCCAGCAGTTTATCTCTCCGCACAGATACGCAGTATTTT; CDR3aa: CASSLSLRTDTQYF
abundance: .; j_gene: TRBJ2-5; d_gene: .; v_gene: TRBV14; CDR3nt: TGTGCCAGCAGCCAAGGACACCGAGAGACCCAGTACTTC; CDR3aa: CASSQGHRETQYF
abundance: few; j_gene: TRBJ2-2; d_gene: TRBD2; v_gene: TRBV5-1; CDR3nt: TGCGCCAGCAGCCCCACTAGCGTGAACACCGGGGAGCTGTTTTTT; CDR3aa: CASSPTSVNTGELFF
abundance: .; j_gene: TRBJ2-7; d_gene: TRBD2; v_gene: TRBV5-1; CDR3nt: TGCGCCAGCAGCCCGGGGACTAGCGGGAGTAATTTAAACGAGCAGTACTTC; CDR3aa: CASSPGTSGSNLNEQYF
abundance: .; j_gene: TRBJ2-2; d_gene: .; v_gene: TRBV25-1; CDR3nt: TGTGCCAGCAGTGAGTTGGACAGCGTCACCGGGGAGCTGTTTTTT; CDR3aa: CASSELDSVTGELFF
abundance: .; j_gene: TRBJ1-3; d_gene: .; v_gene: TRBV9; CDR3nt: TGTGCCAGCAGCGTAGAGGAGGGGCGGGGAAACACCATATATTTT; CDR3aa: CASSVEEGRGNTIYF
abundance: once; j_gene: TRBJ2-3; d_gene: TRBD1; v_gene: TRBV7-3; CDR3nt: TGTGCCAGCAGCCATGGACAGGGGAGCACAGATACGCAGTATTTT; CDR3aa: CASSHGQGSTDTQYF
abundance: .; j_gene: TRBJ1-1; d_gene: .; v_gene: TRBV11-2; CDR3nt: TGTGCCAGCAGCTTGTCAGGGGCAAACACTGAAGCTTTCTTT; CDR3aa: CASSLSGANTEAFF
abundance: .; j_gene: TRBJ2-1; d_gene: TRBD2; v_gene: TRBV7-9; CDR3nt: TGTGCCAGCAGCCTAAGCGGGGGGTCCTACAATGAGCAGTTCTTC; CDR3aa: CASSLSGGSYNEQFF
abundance: .; j_gene: TRBJ2-3; d_gene: .; v_gene: TRBV18; CDR3nt: TGTGCCAGCTCACCGTTATTCACAGATACGCAGTATTTT; CDR3aa: CASSPLFTDTQYF
abundance: .; j_gene: TRBJ2-2; d_gene: TRBD2; v_gene: TRBV27; CDR3nt: TGTGCCAGCAGCGAACTAGCGGGATTTACCGGGGAGCTGTTTTTT; CDR3aa: CASSELAGFTGELFF
abundance: .; j_gene: TRBJ2-5; d_gene: TRBD1; v_gene: TRBV7-2; CDR3nt: TGTGCCAGCAGCTTAACCTTTGGGACAGCAGGAGAGACCCAGTACTTC; CDR3aa: CASSLTFGTAGETQYF
abundance: .; j_gene: TRBJ2-3; d_gene: .; v_gene: TRBV11-2; CDR3nt: TGTGCCAGCAGGGTATTAGGCACAGATACGCAGTATTTT; CDR3aa: CASRVLGTDTQYF
abundance: .; j_gene: TRBJ1-3; d_gene: .; v_gene: TRBV6-6; CDR3nt: TGTGCCAGCAGTCTGCGGGACGAAGGTACTGGAAACACCATATATTTT; CDR3aa: CASSLRDEGTGNTIYF
abundance: .; j_gene: TRBJ2-3; d_gene: TRBD2; v_gene: TRBV7-2; CDR3nt: TGTGCCAGCAGCTCCGTAGCGGGAGGGACGGATACGCAGTATTTT; CDR3aa: CASSSVAGGTDTQYF
abundance: .; j_gene: TRBJ2-7; d_gene: .; v_gene: TRBV9; CDR3nt: TGTGCCAGCAGCGTCTACCCATCCTACGAGCAGTACTTC; CDR3aa: CASSVYPSYEQYF
abundance: .; j_gene: TRBJ2-3; d_gene: TRBD2; v_gene: TRBV9; CDR3nt: TGTGCCAGCAGCGGAGCCGGGACTAAAGATACGCAGTATTTT; CDR3aa: CASSGAGTKDTQYF
abundance: .; j_gene: TRBJ2-3; d_gene: .; v_gene: TRBV4-1; CDR3nt: TGCGCCAGCAGCCAAGAGGTGGGAGTGGGCACAGATACGCAGTATTTT; CDR3aa: CASSQEVGVGTDTQYF
abundance: .; j_gene: TRBJ1-1; d_gene: .; v_gene: TRBV6-5; CDR3nt: TGTGCCAGCAGTTACGTTGGAGGGGAAGAAGCTTTCTTT; CDR3aa: CASSYVGGEEAFF
abundance: .; j_gene: TRBJ2-2; d_gene: .; v_gene: TRBV7-7; CDR3nt: TGTGCCAGCAGCCTTAGCGGCACCGGGGAGCTGTTTTTT; CDR3aa: CASSLSGTGELFF
abundance: .; j_gene: TRBJ2-3; d_gene: .; v_gene: TRBV19; CDR3nt: TGTGCCAGTAGTATCTCTGGGGCAGACACAGATACGCAGTATTTT; CDR3aa: CASSISGADTDTQYF
abundance: .; j_gene: TRBJ1-6; d_gene: TRBD1; v_gene: TRBV11-3; CDR3nt: TGTGCCAGCAGCAATGGACAGGGGAATTCACCCCTCCACTTT; CDR3aa: CASSNGQGNSPLHF
abundance: .; j_gene: TRBJ2-2; d_gene: .; v_gene: TRBV9; CDR3nt: TGTGCCAGCAGCGTAGGCGGGGCGACGAACACCGGGGAGCTGTTTTTT; CDR3aa: CASSVGGATNTGELFF
abundance: few; j_gene: TRBJ1-1; d_gene: .; v_gene: TRBV5-6; CDR3nt: TGTGCCAGCAGCTCCTGGAGGCGGGAAGCTTTCTTT; CDR3aa: CASSSWRREAFF
abundance: .; j_gene: TRBJ2-7; d_gene: TRBD2; v_gene: TRBV10-3; CDR3nt: TGTGCCATCAGTGTTCTGGGACTATACGAGCAGTACTTC; CDR3aa: CAISVLGLYEQYF
abundance: .; j_gene: TRBJ1-3; d_gene: TRBD1; v_gene: TRBV5-6; CDR3nt: TGTGCCAGCAGCTTCGGAACTGGGACAGGGGCAAGCACCATATATTTT; CDR3aa: CASSFGTGTGASTIYF
abundance: once; j_gene: TRBJ1-2; d_gene: TRBD1; v_gene: TRBV6-4; CDR3nt: TGTGCCAGCAGTGACCGCCCAGACAGGGGTGGCCACACCTTC; CDR3aa: CASSDRPDRGGHTF
abundance: once; j_gene: TRBJ2-5; d_gene: .; v_gene: TRBV6-1; CDR3nt: TGTGCCAGCAGAAGGACAGCGCAAGAGACCCAGTACTTC; CDR3aa: CASRRTAQETQYF
abundance: .; j_gene: TRBJ1-2; d_gene: TRBD1; v_gene: TRBV5-1; CDR3nt: TGCGCCAGCGCAAGCGGGACAGGGGTTACTAACTATGGCTACACCTTC; CDR3aa: CASASGTGVTNYGYTF
abundance: medium-sized; j_gene: TRBJ1-2; d_gene: .; v_gene: TRBV7-9; CDR3nt: TGTGCCAGCAGCCCCGACGGGGATGGCTACACCTTC; CDR3aa: CASSPDGDGYTF